This T cell receptor (beta chain) was observed in a study of blood T cell repertoires in COVID-19. Looking at the study overall: Material from acute and convalescent COVID-19 was sourced from the United States, Italy and Spain.

Sequenced by immunoSEQ multiplex PCR; TCRdb stores in-frame clones only, minus some. The sample carries tens of thousands of clones, roughly 88% recorded once. Sequencing was done on a sample of peripheral blood. This TCR derives from a human donor in a cohort sampled during active COVID-19.

In nucleotides, the CDR3 is TGTGCCAGCAGCGTAGGCAGCGGCGTCTCCTACGAGCAGTACTTC. The encoded protein is CASSVGSGVSYEQYF. The V gene is TRBV9, the J gene TRBJ2-7, with D possibly being TRBD2 (5 bases). Per germline, CDR1 SGDLS and CDR2 YYNGEE. V was pared by 0 bases and J by 0 bases, with 10 bases between. The CDR3 consists of 15 residues.